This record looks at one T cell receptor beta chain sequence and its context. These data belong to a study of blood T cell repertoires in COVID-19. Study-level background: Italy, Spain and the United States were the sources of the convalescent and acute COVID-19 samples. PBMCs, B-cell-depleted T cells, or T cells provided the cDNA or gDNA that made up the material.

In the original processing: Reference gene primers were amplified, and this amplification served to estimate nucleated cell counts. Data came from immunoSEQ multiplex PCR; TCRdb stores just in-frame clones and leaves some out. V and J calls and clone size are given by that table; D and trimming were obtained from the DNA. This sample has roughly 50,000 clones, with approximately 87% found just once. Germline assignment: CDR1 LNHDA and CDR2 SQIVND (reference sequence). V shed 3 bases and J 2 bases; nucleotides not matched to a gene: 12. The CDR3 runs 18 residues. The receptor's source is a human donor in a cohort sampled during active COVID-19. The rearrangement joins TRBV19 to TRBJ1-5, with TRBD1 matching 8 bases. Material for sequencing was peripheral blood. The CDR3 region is CASSMSGQAGAGNQPQHF. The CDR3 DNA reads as TGTGCCAGTAGTATGTCGGGACAGGCGGGGGCGGGCAATCAGCCCCAGCATTTT. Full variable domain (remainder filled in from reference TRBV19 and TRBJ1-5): DGGITQSPKYLFRKEGQNVTLSCEQNLNHDAMYWYRQDPGQGLRLIYYSQIVNDFQKGDIAEGYSVSREKKESFPLTVTSAQKNPTAFYLCASSMSGQAGAGNQPQHFGDGTRLSIL.